This T cell receptor beta chain is from a study of tumour-infiltrating T cells in Burkitt lymphoma. This CDR3 comprises 13 residues. Germline CDR1 LNHDA, CDR2 SQIVND (reference sequence). V lost 3 bases to trimming and J lost 6 bases, with 8 bases between them. The protocol was immunoSEQ multiplex PCR, while the TCRdb copy is restricted to in-frame clones and leaves out a portion. The data show under 15,000 clones, around 30% seen once. This clone has a handful of counts. The sequence derives from a human donor with diffuse large B-cell lymphoma. The sample comprised tumor tissue. The gene calls are TRBV19 and TRBJ2-2, with D unclear. In DNA, the CDR3 is TGTGCCAGTAGTATTTTAGGACCCGGGGAGCTGTTTTTT. Protein: CASSILGPGELFF. The full variable domain, rest sourced from reference TRBV19 and TRBJ2-2, is DGGITQSPKYLFRKEGQNVTLSCEQNLNHDAMYWYRQDPGQGLRLIYYSQIVNDFQKGDIAEGYSVSREKKESFPLTVTSAQKNPTAFYLCASSILGPGELFFGEGSRLTVL.